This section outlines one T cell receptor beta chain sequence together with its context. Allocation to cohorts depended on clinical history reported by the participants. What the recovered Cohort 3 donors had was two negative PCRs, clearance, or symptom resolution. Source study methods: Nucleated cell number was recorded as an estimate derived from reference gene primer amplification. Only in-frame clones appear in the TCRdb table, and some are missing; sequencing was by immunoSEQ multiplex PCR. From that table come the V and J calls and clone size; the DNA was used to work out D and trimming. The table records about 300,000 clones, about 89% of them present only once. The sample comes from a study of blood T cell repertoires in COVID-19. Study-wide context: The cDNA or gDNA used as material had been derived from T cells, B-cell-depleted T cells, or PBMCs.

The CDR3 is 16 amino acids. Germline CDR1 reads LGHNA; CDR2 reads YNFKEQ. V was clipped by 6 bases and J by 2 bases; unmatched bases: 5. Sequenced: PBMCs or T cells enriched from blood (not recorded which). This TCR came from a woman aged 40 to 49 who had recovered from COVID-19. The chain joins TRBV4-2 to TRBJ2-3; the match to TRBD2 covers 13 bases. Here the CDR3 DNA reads TGTGCCAGCAGTCGGGGGACTAGCGGGATCACAGATACGCAGTATTTT. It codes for CASSRGTSGITDTQYF.